This is a list of T cell receptor beta chains from one sample in a study of beta chain features in type 1 diabetes. This table comes from immunoSEQ multiplex PCR, and its TCRdb copy is limited to in-frame clones, with some not included. The sample gives 350,000 to 450,000 clones, approximately 13% of which show up once; less than 0.04% is in the top ten. The source material was naive CD4+ T cells from blood. Every receptor here comes from a man younger than 45 in good health. Each CDR3 is given with its conserved first and last residue. The order of the fields is V gene, CDR3 length, J gene, clone size, D gene, CDR3 DNA, CDR3 protein. D genes are given only for firm matches. Not every row has a clone size; where given, it reads once, few, many or a size class.

V gene: TRBV9; CDR3 length: 12; J gene: TRBJ2-6; clone size: NA; D gene: NA; CDR3 DNA: TGTGCCAGCAGCACTGGGGCCAACGTCCTGACTTTC; CDR3 protein: CASSTGANVLTF
V gene: TRBV7-9; CDR3 length: 15; J gene: TRBJ2-1; clone size: NA; D gene: TRBD1; CDR3 DNA: TGTGCCAGCAGCCCCTTCGGGACAGCCGTCGGTGAGCAGTTCTTC; CDR3 protein: CASSPFGTAVGEQFF
V gene: TRBV5-1; CDR3 length: 13; J gene: TRBJ1-4; clone size: NA; D gene: NA; CDR3 DNA: TGCGCCAGCAGCTTCGGACGGAATGAAAAACTGTTTTTT; CDR3 protein: CASSFGRNEKLFF
V gene: TRBV7-2; CDR3 length: 13; J gene: TRBJ1-2; clone size: NA; D gene: NA; CDR3 DNA: TGTGCCAGCAGCTTTGCAGCTAACTATGGCTACACCTTC; CDR3 protein: CASSFAANYGYTF
V gene: TRBV18; CDR3 length: 16; J gene: TRBJ1-2; clone size: NA; D gene: TRBD1; CDR3 DNA: TGTGCCAGCTCCCCAAACCGGGACAGGTCCCTCTATGGCTACACCTTC; CDR3 protein: CASSPNRDRSLYGYTF
V gene: TRBV29-1; CDR3 length: 13; J gene: TRBJ2-5; clone size: NA; D gene: NA; CDR3 DNA: TGCAGCGTTTCCGGGTCGGCTCGAATGGCCCAGTACTTC; CDR3 protein: CSVSGSARMAQYF
V gene: TRBV2; CDR3 length: 12; J gene: TRBJ2-7; clone size: few; D gene: NA; CDR3 DNA: TGTGCCAGCACCCGAAACGGGAACGAGCAGTACTTC; CDR3 protein: CASTRNGNEQYF
V gene: TRBV6-1; CDR3 length: 14; J gene: TRBJ1-4; clone size: few; D gene: NA; CDR3 DNA: TGTGCCAGCAACATCGGCAGGTCTTGGGAAAAACTGTTTTTT; CDR3 protein: CASNIGRSWEKLFF
V gene: TRBV14; CDR3 length: 14; J gene: TRBJ2-6; clone size: once; D gene: NA; CDR3 DNA: TGTGCCAGCAGCCTTTCGGTTGGGGCCAACGTCCTGACTTTC; CDR3 protein: CASSLSVGANVLTF
V gene: TRBV9; CDR3 length: 13; J gene: TRBJ2-2; clone size: NA; D gene: NA; CDR3 DNA: TGTGCCAGCAGCGTCCAGGGCACCGGGGAGCTGTTTTTT; CDR3 protein: CASSVQGTGELFF
V gene: TRBV7-6; CDR3 length: 16; J gene: TRBJ2-3; clone size: few; D gene: NA; CDR3 DNA: TGTGCCAGCAGCTCCCGAACGGACTACCGCACAGATACGCAGTATTTT; CDR3 protein: CASSSRTDYRTDTQYF
V gene: TRBV27; CDR3 length: 15; J gene: TRBJ2-1; clone size: NA; D gene: NA; CDR3 DNA: TGTGCCAGCAGTCGGACCCCCGGCGTTTACAATGAGCAGTTCTTC; CDR3 protein: CASSRTPGVYNEQFF
V gene: TRBV30; CDR3 length: 11; J gene: TRBJ1-2; clone size: NA; D gene: NA; CDR3 DNA: TGTGCCTGGAGTCCCCTGGTACTTTACACCTTC; CDR3 protein: CAWSPLVLYTF
V gene: TRBV29-1; CDR3 length: 17; J gene: TRBJ2-1; clone size: NA; D gene: NA; CDR3 DNA: TGCAGCGTTGGTGGGGCCTTGGCGTTAAGCTCCTACAATGAGCAGTTCTTC; CDR3 protein: CSVGGALALSSYNEQFF
V gene: TRBV6-5; CDR3 length: 15; J gene: TRBJ2-1; clone size: few; D gene: NA; CDR3 DNA: TGTGCCAGCAGTTACTCGAGTTTATCTACGGGTGAGCAGTTCTTC; CDR3 protein: CASSYSSLSTGEQFF
V gene: TRBV30; CDR3 length: 12; J gene: TRBJ1-5; clone size: NA; D gene: NA; CDR3 DNA: TGTGCCTGGAGTACGGGGCATCAGCCCCAGCATTTT; CDR3 protein: CAWSTGHQPQHF
V gene: TRBV7-2; CDR3 length: 14; J gene: TRBJ2-7; clone size: few; D gene: NA; CDR3 DNA: TGTGCCAGCAGCTTATTCCGAGAATCCTACGAGCAGTACTTC; CDR3 protein: CASSLFRESYEQYF
V gene: TRBV7-2; CDR3 length: 14; J gene: TRBJ2-2; clone size: NA; D gene: NA; CDR3 DNA: TGTGCCAGCAGCTTAGCCCCGGGCACCGGGGAGCTGTTTTTT; CDR3 protein: CASSLAPGTGELFF
V gene: TRBV19; CDR3 length: 12; J gene: TRBJ1-2; clone size: few; D gene: NA; CDR3 DNA: TGTGCCAGTAGGGGCAGGGCGAAAGGCTACACCTTC; CDR3 protein: CASRGRAKGYTF
V gene: TRBV10-3; CDR3 length: 15; J gene: TRBJ2-7; clone size: NA; D gene: TRBD1; CDR3 DNA: TGTGCCATCAGTGAGTCGAGGACAGGGTCGTACGAGCAGTACTTC; CDR3 protein: CAISESRTGSYEQYF
V gene: TRBV25-1; CDR3 length: 17; J gene: TRBJ2-5; clone size: NA; D gene: TRBD2; CDR3 DNA: TGTGCCAGCAGTGAAGAGGGGAACCTAGCGGCCCAAGAGACCCAGTACTTC; CDR3 protein: CASSEEGNLAAQETQYF
V gene: TRBV23-1; CDR3 length: 14; J gene: TRBJ1-2; clone size: few; D gene: NA; CDR3 DNA: TGCGCCAGCAGTCAAGCTGGCGGGAACTATGGCTACACCTTC; CDR3 protein: CASSQAGGNYGYTF
V gene: TRBV5-1; CDR3 length: 12; J gene: TRBJ2-5; clone size: few; D gene: NA; CDR3 DNA: TGCGCCAGCAGCTTGAACCAAGAGACCCAGTACTTC; CDR3 protein: CASSLNQETQYF
V gene: TRBV29-1; CDR3 length: 15; J gene: TRBJ2-1; clone size: few; D gene: NA; CDR3 DNA: TGCAGCGTTGAGGAGGACGGGAGACCCTACAATGAGCAGTTCTTC; CDR3 protein: CSVEEDGRPYNEQFF
V gene: TRBV19; CDR3 length: 12; J gene: TRBJ2-3; clone size: NA; D gene: NA; CDR3 DNA: TGTGCCAGTAGCCCCAGGAGGGATACGCAGTATTTT; CDR3 protein: CASSPRRDTQYF
V gene: TRBV7-8; CDR3 length: 16; J gene: TRBJ2-5; clone size: NA; D gene: TRBD2; CDR3 DNA: TGTGCCAGCAGCAGACAAGCGGGAGGCCTCCAAGAGACCCAGTACTTC; CDR3 protein: CASSRQAGGLQETQYF
V gene: TRBV2; CDR3 length: 11; J gene: TRBJ2-5; clone size: few; D gene: NA; CDR3 DNA: TGTGCCAGGGGAGGTCAAGAGACCCAGTACTTC; CDR3 protein: CARGGQETQYF
V gene: TRBV6-5; CDR3 length: 13; J gene: TRBJ2-1; clone size: few; D gene: NA; CDR3 DNA: TGTGCCAGCAGCCGCTGGCTCGGCAATGAGCAGTTCTTC; CDR3 protein: CASSRWLGNEQFF
V gene: TRBV7-9; CDR3 length: 15; J gene: TRBJ2-1; clone size: NA; D gene: TRBD2; CDR3 DNA: TGTGCCAGCAGCTTATGGCGGGAGGGTACGAATGAGCAGTTCTTC; CDR3 protein: CASSLWREGTNEQFF
V gene: TRBV30; CDR3 length: 13; J gene: TRBJ1-1; clone size: NA; D gene: NA; CDR3 DNA: TGTGCCTGGAGTGTACGGGGGGGAACTGAAGCTTTCTTT; CDR3 protein: CAWSVRGGTEAFF
V gene: TRBV9; CDR3 length: 15; J gene: TRBJ2-2; clone size: few; D gene: NA; CDR3 DNA: TGTGCCAGCAGCGTAGAGGGAGCGAACACCGGGGAGCTGTTTTTT; CDR3 protein: CASSVEGANTGELFF
V gene: TRBV6-5; CDR3 length: 13; J gene: TRBJ1-2; clone size: NA; D gene: NA; CDR3 DNA: TGTGCCAGCAGTTACTCGGGCAGAGGTGGCTACACCTTC; CDR3 protein: CASSYSGRGGYTF
V gene: TRBV25-1; CDR3 length: 15; J gene: TRBJ2-5; clone size: NA; D gene: NA; CDR3 DNA: TGTGCCAGCAGTGAATATTGGGCAGGGCAAGAGACCCAGTACTTC; CDR3 protein: CASSEYWAGQETQYF
V gene: TRBV7-2; CDR3 length: 13; J gene: TRBJ2-3; clone size: few; D gene: NA; CDR3 DNA: TGTGCCAGCAGCCCCAAACAGGCGGCTACGCAGTATTTT; CDR3 protein: CASSPKQAATQYF
V gene: TRBV5-4; CDR3 length: 15; J gene: TRBJ2-5; clone size: few; D gene: TRBD1; CDR3 DNA: TGTGCCAGCAGCCTGACAGGGGTGCACCAAGAGACCCAGTACTTC; CDR3 protein: CASSLTGVHQETQYF
V gene: TRBV30; CDR3 length: 13; J gene: TRBJ2-2; clone size: few; D gene: NA; CDR3 DNA: TGTGCCTGGAGTGCCCTGGTCGGCGGGGAGCTGTTTTTT; CDR3 protein: CAWSALVGGELFF
V gene: TRBV7-2; CDR3 length: 15; J gene: TRBJ1-3; clone size: few; D gene: TRBD1; CDR3 DNA: TGTGCCAGCAGCGGCCGACCGGGACAGGGAAACACCATATATTTT; CDR3 protein: CASSGRPGQGNTIYF
V gene: TRBV27; CDR3 length: 15; J gene: TRBJ2-1; clone size: NA; D gene: TRBD2; CDR3 DNA: TGTGCCAGCAGTCCAAGCGGGAGGTGGTACAATGAGCAGTTCTTC; CDR3 protein: CASSPSGRWYNEQFF
V gene: TRBV7-2; CDR3 length: 13; J gene: TRBJ2-7; clone size: few; D gene: NA; CDR3 DNA: TGTGCCAGCAGCTTGATTTTTTCCTACGAGCAGTACTTC; CDR3 protein: CASSLIFSYEQYF
V gene: TRBV30; CDR3 length: 13; J gene: TRBJ2-3; clone size: few; D gene: NA; CDR3 DNA: TGTGCCTGGAGTCTTACTCCAGGCGATACGCAGTATTTT; CDR3 protein: CAWSLTPGDTQYF
V gene: TRBV12-5; CDR3 length: 10; J gene: TRBJ2-3; clone size: NA; D gene: NA; CDR3 DNA: TGTGCTCTAGGTACAGATACGCAGTATTTT; CDR3 protein: CALGTDTQYF
V gene: TRBV9; CDR3 length: 15; J gene: TRBJ2-1; clone size: NA; D gene: TRBD2; CDR3 DNA: TGTGCCAGCAGCGTAATGGGACTAGCGGACGGAGGGTGGGTCTTC; CDR3 protein: CASSVMGLADGGWVF
V gene: TRBV10-3; CDR3 length: 14; J gene: TRBJ1-4; clone size: NA; D gene: TRBD1; CDR3 DNA: TGTGCCTCGGGACAGGGAACAGCTAATGAAAAACTGTTTTTT; CDR3 protein: CASGQGTANEKLFF
V gene: TRBV7-2; CDR3 length: 14; J gene: TRBJ2-2; clone size: few; D gene: NA; CDR3 DNA: TGTGCCAGCAGCTGGACTACGAACACCGGGGAGCTGTTTTTT; CDR3 protein: CASSWTTNTGELFF
V gene: TRBV7-2; CDR3 length: 15; J gene: TRBJ2-7; clone size: few; D gene: TRBD2; CDR3 DNA: TGTGCCAGCAGCCCACATAGGGCTAGCGGGGGCGAGCAGTACTTC; CDR3 protein: CASSPHRASGGEQYF
V gene: TRBV9; CDR3 length: 16; J gene: TRBJ2-2; clone size: NA; D gene: TRBD1; CDR3 DNA: TGTGCCAGCAGCCCCGGGACAGGACCTTACACCGGGGAGCTGTTTTTT; CDR3 protein: CASSPGTGPYTGELFF
V gene: TRBV9; CDR3 length: 16; J gene: TRBJ2-3; clone size: NA; D gene: TRBD2; CDR3 DNA: TGTGCCAGCAGCAAACGGAGCGGGGAGCTCACAGATACGCAGTATTTT; CDR3 protein: CASSKRSGELTDTQYF
V gene: TRBV7-2; CDR3 length: 17; J gene: TRBJ2-1; clone size: few; D gene: TRBD2; CDR3 DNA: TGTGCCAGCAGCTTAGACCCCAGGCTAGCGGGAGCCAATGAGCAGTTCTTC; CDR3 protein: CASSLDPRLAGANEQFF
V gene: TRBV4-2; CDR3 length: 16; J gene: TRBJ2-3; clone size: NA; D gene: NA; CDR3 DNA: TGTGCCAGCAGCCAAGGAGGAGTAGCGATCACAGATACGCAGTATTTT; CDR3 protein: CASSQGGVAITDTQYF
V gene: TRBV10-3; CDR3 length: 14; J gene: TRBJ2-2; clone size: NA; D gene: TRBD1; CDR3 DNA: TGTGCCATCCGGGGACAGATCAACACCGGGGAGCTGTTTTTT; CDR3 protein: CAIRGQINTGELFF